The 2 T cell receptor beta chains below all came from one sample that was sequenced in a study of blood T cells in healthy people across ages (dated by TCRdb to the mid-2010s). Receptor libraries were prepared by 5' RACE. Sequencing instrument: Illumina HiSeq 2500. A second PCR of about 6 to 11 cycles was performed with a sample-barcoded 5' primer and a J-beta primer mix. TCRdb reprocessing: public reads trimmed at Q25 with fastp, clones called with MiXCR, in-frame beta chains kept. Rows with a matching CDR3 protein are joined into one entry that keeps the most common DNA and genes. The sample profile shows some 700,000 distinct CDR3 sequences; over 20% of them were found once. Under 25% of the sample is taken by the ten largest. Sequencing used blood. The receptors were gathered from a man in his 70s in good health.

This clonotype was recorded at least ten times. V usage is TRBV12-3 or TRBV12-4 and J usage is TRBJ2-5; D is undetermined. CDR3 length equals 12 residues. The V end was cut by 6 bases, the J end by 5 bases, with 10 bases between. This CDR3 is CASRKDRETQYF. The CDR3 region has the DNA TGTGCCAGCAGAAAGGACCGGGAGACCCAGTACTTC.

The V and J genes are TRBV5-1 and TRBJ2-2, with D possibly matching TRBD2 (5 bases). V was clipped by 6 bases and J by 4 bases, with 22 bases between them. Per the germline V gene, CDR1 is SGHRS and CDR2 is YFSETQ. The CDR3 covers 17 residues. The DNA for the CDR3 is TGCGCCAGCATCACCGGACCGACAAGAGGAGGCACCGGGGAGCTGTTTTTT. Protein product: CASITGPTRGGTGELFF.